The 32 T cell receptor beta chains given below trace back to one sample, sequenced in a study of blood T cell repertoires in COVID-19. Sequencing used immunoSEQ multiplex PCR; TCRdb keeps in-frame clones, though not all of them. The sample contains around 170,000 clones, around 80% of which appear only once. The sample was PBMCs or T cells enriched from blood (not recorded which). These TCRs come from a man aged 45-65 years who had recovered from COVID-19.

V gene TRBV28 combines with J gene TRBJ1-1; 10 bases align to TRBD1. V gave up 6 bases and J gave up 4 bases; unmatched junction bases: 8. This CDR3 contains 15 residues. The germline CDR1 and CDR2 sequences are MDHEN and SYDVKM. The CDR3, as DNA: TGTGCCAGCAGGGCGACAGGGGGCAGGAGCACTGAAGCTTTCTTT. Residues: CASRATGGRSTEAFF.

For this clone: Other DNA sequences in this specimen translate into the identical CDR3. The rearrangement links TRBV5-1 to TRBJ1-1, with 10 bases identical to TRBD1. CDR1 is SGHRS, CDR2 YFSETQ, per germline. This CDR3 is 14 amino acids long. The ends lost 2 bases at V and 4 bases at J; junction bases unmatched: 2. The DNA of the CDR3 is TGCGCCAGCAGCTTTGGACAGGGGGGCACTGAAGCTTTCTTT. Its protein product is CASSFGQGGTEAFF.

This clone was counted a few times. The chain couples TRBV4-2 to TRBJ2-5, with TRBD2 matching over 8 bases. Trimming removed 4 bases from V and 2 bases from J; junction bases left unmatched: 9. The CDR3 has 16 residues. In germline, CDR1 is LGHNA, CDR2 YNFKEQ. The CDR3 sequence is CASSPGGAAGQETQYF. The CDR3 DNA reads TGTGCCAGCAGCCCGGGAGGGGCAGCGGGGCAAGAGACCCAGTACTTC.

J is TRBJ2-7 and V is TRBV13, with 7 positions matching TRBD2. The CDR3 extends over 15 amino acids. Germline lookup yields CDR1 PRHDT and CDR2 FYEKMQ (reference sequence). V dropped 1 base and J dropped 0; count of bases not matched to a gene: 3. The DNA for the CDR3 is TGTGCCAGCAGCTTAGCGGGGGGTCACTCCTACGAGCAGTACTTC. Amino acid sequence: CASSLAGGHSYEQYF.

This chain joins TRBV14 and TRBJ1-5; TRBD1 matches at 7 bases. This CDR3 spans 15 amino acids. Germline V CDR1 and CDR2: SGHDN, FVKESK. With 3 bases clipped from V and 4 bases from J, the junction kept 6 bases outside the gene matches. This CDR3 is CASSHAGTANQPQHF. The DNA for the CDR3 is TGTGCCAGCAGCCACGCCGGGACAGCAAATCAGCCCCAGCATTTT.

Note on this clone: Other DNA sequences from this sample encode an identical CDR3 as well. This chain links TRBV6-5 with TRBJ2-6; TRBD1 agrees at 7 bases. Trimming removed 6 bases from V and 0 bases from J; junction bases left unmatched: 2. Germline CDR1 is MNHEY and CDR2 is SVGAGI. The CDR3 is made up of 15 amino acids. CDR3 coding DNA: TGTGCCAGCAGCCCAGGGGGCTCTGGGGCCAACGTCCTGACTTTC. Its protein is CASSPGGSGANVLTF.

The chain employs TRBV5-1 and TRBJ1-1, with TRBD1 matching 11 bases. The germline gives CDR1 SGHRS, CDR2 YFSETQ. Trimming took 5 bases from V and 4 from J; bases not matched to a gene: 7. This CDR3 region has 15 residues. CDR3 bases: TGCGCCAGCAGTTTCGGACAGGGGGCGAGCACTGAAGCTTTCTTT. It yields the protein CASSFGQGASTEAFF.

This chain uses TRBV7-9 with TRBJ1-6, with 11 bases aligning to TRBD1. Germline assignment: CDR1 SEHNR and CDR2 FQNEAQ (reference sequence). The CDR3 has 15 amino acids. J was trimmed by 5 bases and V by 6 bases; bases with no gene match: 3. This CDR3 is CASRPGQGDNSPLHF. The CDR3 coding sequence is TGTGCCAGCAGGCCGGGACAGGGGGATAATTCACCCCTCCACTTT.

The gene calls are TRBV5-1 and TRBJ1-4, with 7 bases lining up with TRBD1. With 4 bases clipped from V and 4 bases from J, the junction kept 7 bases outside the gene matches. CDR1 is SGHRS, CDR2 YFSETQ, per germline. CDR3 length: 15 amino acids. The CDR3 DNA sequence: TGCGCCAGCAGCCGAACGGGACAGCGTAATGAAAAACTGTTTTTT. The encoded protein is CASSRTGQRNEKLFF.

This clone showed up just a few times. This chain joins TRBV19 and TRBJ1-1, with D unclear. The V end lost 3 bases, the J end lost 0 bases, and 8 bases lay between the germline ends. Germline V lookup: CDR1 LNHDA, CDR2 SQIVND (reference sequence). The CDR3 length is 14 residues. The CDR3 DNA sequence: TGTGCCAGTAGTATGTACAGCCTGAACACTGAAGCTTTCTTT. Its translation: CASSMYSLNTEAFF.

This chain uses TRBV6-1 with TRBJ1-3; TRBD1 matches at 9 bases. The germline V gene has CDR1 MNHNS and CDR2 SASEGT. The V segment lost 2 bases and the J segment 4 bases; nucleotides outside the gene matches: 3. The CDR3 runs to 15 residues. The CDR3 protein is CASSEMDRGGNTIYF. The CDR3 DNA reads TGTGCCAGCAGTGAAATGGACAGGGGAGGAAACACCATATATTTT.

This rearrangement joins TRBV27 to TRBJ2-1; D remains ambiguous. Germline V gene lookup returns CDR1 MNHEY and CDR2 SMNVEV (reference sequence). V was clipped by 5 bases and J by 0 bases, with 17 bases between them. The CDR3 loop spans 17 amino acids. The CDR3 is CASSPRPMASSYNEQFF. Written as DNA, the CDR3 is TGTGCCAGCAGTCCCCGACCGATGGCTAGCTCCTACAATGAGCAGTTCTTC.

V gene TRBV2 combines with J gene TRBJ1-6; TRBD1 is a possible D gene (6 bases). Germline-derived CDR1 and CDR2 are SNHLY and FYNNEI. CDR3 length equals 15 residues. V was trimmed by 5 bases and J by 4 bases, leaving 12 bases between them. CDR3 in amino acids: CASSLAQGYNSPLHF. CDR3 in DNA: TGTGCCAGCAGTCTGGCTCAGGGGTATAATTCACCCCTCCACTTT. Variable domain in full (rest from reference TRBV2 and TRBJ1-6): EPEVTQTPSHQVTQMGQEVILRCVPISNHLYFYWYRQILGQKVEFLVSFYNNEISEKSEIFDDQFSVERPDGSNFTLKIRSTKLEDSAMYFCASSLAQGYNSPLHFGNGTRLTVT.

This chain uses TRBV9 with TRBJ2-3, with 7 bases matching TRBD2. The CDR3 contains 14 residues. Trimming cost V 4 bases and J 6 bases; bases outside gene matches: 8. The germline CDR1 and CDR2 sequences are SGDLS and YYNGEE. The CDR3 reads CASSLGRGGDTQYF. CDR3 DNA: TGTGCCAGCAGCCTAGGGCGGGGAGGGGATACGCAGTATTTT.

The chain uses TRBV5-4 and TRBJ2-3; maybe TRBD1 (5 bases). V was pared by 5 bases and J by 1 base, with 5 bases between. CDR3 length: 12 amino acids. Germline V gene sequence: CDR1 SGHNT, CDR2 YYREEE (reference sequence). The CDR3 coding sequence is TGTGCCAGCAGACAGGGCACAGATACGCAGTATTTT. It specifies CASRQGTDTQYF.

The CDR3 loop reads CASSGTSGGQFF. The CDR3 DNA follows: TGTGCCAGCAGTGGGACTAGCGGGGGGCAGTTCTTC. The chain recombines TRBV6-1 with TRBJ2-1, with 13 positions matching TRBD2. The V gene's germline CDR1 is MNHNS and CDR2 SASEGT. The CDR3 has 12 residues. V lost 4 bases and J lost 12; bases outside the gene matches: 0.

V usage is TRBV4-2 and J usage is TRBJ1-2, with 9 bases aligning to TRBD1. The germline V gene encodes CDR1 LGHNA and CDR2 YNFKEQ. This CDR3 comprises 13 residues. After removal of 4 bases from V and 8 bases from J, the junction contained 5 bases not matched to a gene. The CDR3 sequence is CASSLVGQGGYTF. The CDR3 DNA reads as TGTGCCAGCAGCCTCGTCGGACAGGGGGGCTACACCTTC.

The rearrangement joins TRBV3-1 (or the pseudogene TRBV3-2) to TRBJ1-2, with a tentative D call TRBD1 (5 bases). CDR1 and CDR2 from the germline V gene are LGHDT and YNNKEL (reference sequence). Trimming took off 4 bases at V and 3 bases at J, with 9 bases between the two ends. The CDR3 is made up of 13 amino acids. The CDR3 nucleotides are TGTGCCAGCAGCCCTCAGGGATACTATGGCTACACCTTC. Protein sequence: CASSPQGYYGYTF.

The chain recombines TRBV29-1 with TRBJ2-5; D not resolved. CDR1 is SQVTM and CDR2 is ANQGSEA in the germline V gene. The CDR3 has 10 residues. V was pared by 4 bases and J by 5 bases, with 5 bases between. For the CDR3, the DNA is TGCAGCGTTGGAGGCGAGACCCAGTACTTC. Protein sequence: CSVGGETQYF. The variable domain in full, with the rest retrieved from reference TRBV29-1 and TRBJ2-5, is SAVISQKPSRDICQRGTSLTIQCQVDSQVTMMFWYRQQPGQSLTLIATANQGSEATYESGFVIDKFPISRPNLTFSTLTVSNMSPEDSSIYLCSVGGETQYFGPGTRLLVL.

This clone was found once. V and J are TRBV2 and TRBJ1-1; 9 bases align to TRBD1. The germline V gene has CDR1 SNHLY and CDR2 FYNNEI. Trimming removed 8 bases from V and 6 bases from J; junction bases left unmatched: 13. This CDR3 has 15 residues. CDR3: CASVRDRAPGAEAFF. The CDR3 DNA sequence: TGTGCCAGCGTCCGGGACAGGGCCCCTGGGGCTGAAGCTTTCTTT. The variable domain in full, with the rest retrieved from reference TRBV2 and TRBJ1-1, is EPEVTQTPSHQVTQMGQEVILRCVPISNHLYFYWYRQILGQKVEFLVSFYNNEISEKSEIFDDQFSVERPDGSNFTLKIRSTKLEDSAMYFCASVRDRAPGAEAFFGQGTRLTVV.

The rearrangement links TRBV28 to TRBJ1-2; D remains ambiguous. Between the trimmed V and J ends, which lost 3 bases and 8 bases, there was a span of 13 bases. The CDR3 extends over 13 amino acids. CDR1 MDHEN and CDR2 SYDVKM come from the germline V gene. CDR3 sequence reads: CASSFGGQGGYTF. The DNA for the CDR3 is TGTGCCAGCAGTTTTGGAGGGCAAGGCGGCTACACCTTC.

The chain employs TRBV6-5 and TRBJ1-5; possibly TRBD1 for D (5 bases). The CDR3 has 14 amino acids. V dropped 9 bases and J dropped 2 bases, with 14 bases sitting between them. The germline gives CDR1 MNHEY, CDR2 SVGAGI. Written as DNA, the CDR3 is TGTGCCAGGTTGGTAGGGGCCGGCAATCAGCCCCAGCATTTT. It yields the protein CARLVGAGNQPQHF.

The chain recombines TRBV6-5 with TRBJ2-7; TRBD2 matches 10 bases. Germline lookup yields CDR1 MNHEY and CDR2 SVGAGI. The CDR3 has 13 residues. Trimming cost V 10 bases and J 3 bases; bases outside gene matches: 6. CDR3 in DNA: TGTGCCACGACCCTAGCGGGGGACTACGAGCAGTACTTC. Translating gives CATTLAGDYEQYF.

The sample holds a few counts of this clone. The gene calls are TRBV5-1 and TRBJ1-6; perhaps TRBD1 as D (5 bases). V gave up 0 bases and J gave up 5 bases, with 6 bases separating them. The CDR3 consists of 14 residues. CDR1 is SGHRS and CDR2 is YFSETQ in the germline V gene. For the CDR3, the DNA is TGCGCCAGCAGCTTGGTGACAGATAATTCACCCCTCCACTTT. This gives the protein CASSLVTDNSPLHF. Complete variable domain (other parts from reference TRBV5-1 and TRBJ1-6): KAGVTQTPRYLIKTRGQQVTLSCSPISGHRSVSWYQQTPGQGLQFLFEYFSETQRNKGNFPGRFSGRQFSNSRSEMNVSTLELGDSALYLCASSLVTDNSPLHFGNGTRLTVT.

The chain has TRBV5-1 and TRBJ2-1; TRBD1 aligns across 7 bases. In germline, CDR1 is SGHRS, CDR2 YFSETQ. This CDR3 region has 15 residues. The J segment lost 0 bases and the V segment lost 2 bases, leaving 2 bases of the junction unmatched. The CDR3 DNA reads as TGCGCCAGCAGCTTCAGACAGGGCTCCTACAATGAGCAGTTCTTC. Residues: CASSFRQGSYNEQFF. Full variable domain (outside the CDR3, taken from reference TRBV5-1 and TRBJ2-1): KAGVTQTPRYLIKTRGQQVTLSCSPISGHRSVSWYQQTPGQGLQFLFEYFSETQRNKGNFPGRFSGRQFSNSRSEMNVSTLELGDSALYLCASSFRQGSYNEQFFGPGTRLTVL.

V and J are TRBV27 and TRBJ1-1; D gene uncertain. CDR3 length: 13 residues. Germline assignment: CDR1 MNHEY and CDR2 SMNVEV (reference sequence). Trimming took off 4 bases at V and 7 bases at J, with 13 bases between the two ends. CDR3 amino acids: CASSSPLVGEAFF. The CDR3 DNA sequence: TGTGCCAGCAGTTCCCCCCTAGTCGGTGAAGCTTTCTTT.

This clone was seen once. The chain is built from TRBV5-6 and TRBJ2-5; a possible D gene is TRBD1 (5 bases). Trimming left V 6 bases short and J 5 bases short, with 11 bases between. The CDR3 runs 12 residues. CDR1 and CDR2 from the germline V gene are SGHDT and YYEEEE. As DNA, the CDR3 is TGTGCCAGCAACCAGGGTCTGGAGACCCAGTACTTC. This translates into CASNQGLETQYF.

This clone was detected a few times. V usage is TRBV5-5 and J usage is TRBJ2-1; perhaps TRBD2 as D (6 bases). Germline CDR1 SGHKS, CDR2 YYEKEE (reference sequence). V was trimmed by 3 bases and J by 0 bases, leaving 13 bases between them. The CDR3 loop spans 16 amino acids. The chain's CDR3 is CASSWLGGSSYNEQFF. The DNA for the CDR3 is TGTGCCAGCAGCTGGTTGGGGGGAAGCTCCTACAATGAGCAGTTCTTC.

This clone was counted only a few times. V and J are TRBV7-9 and TRBJ2-1; TRBD1 is a possible D gene (6 bases). Germline values: CDR1 SEHNR, CDR2 FQNEAQ (reference sequence). V was clipped by 6 bases and J by 5 bases, with 14 bases between them. The CDR3 loop spans 14 amino acids. CDR3 sequence: CASSLGGQHNEQFF. The CDR3 coding sequence is TGTGCCAGCAGTCTAGGCGGACAGCACAATGAGCAGTTCTTC.

The chain uses TRBV18 and TRBJ1-1; D is uncertain. The CDR3 loop spans 13 amino acids. Per the germline V gene, CDR1 is KGHSH and CDR2 is LQKENI. The V end was cut by 3 bases, the J end by 1 base, with 6 bases between. The CDR3 bases are TGTGCCAGCTCACCGGGGAGGAACACTGAAGCTTTCTTT. As protein: CASSPGRNTEAFF.

The rearrangement uses TRBV11-2 and TRBJ2-7; 8 bases are a match to TRBD1. This CDR3 is 14 amino acids long. Trimming took 5 bases from V and 6 from J; bases not matched to a gene: 9. Germline V gives CDR1 SGHAT, CDR2 FQNNGV. The CDR3 nucleotides are TGTGCCAGCAGCCAAACAGGGGGTCTTGGCGAGCAGTACTTC. Translation gives CASSQTGGLGEQYF.

The rearrangement uses TRBV3-1 (or the pseudogene TRBV3-2) and TRBJ2-3; 12 bases map to TRBD2. V lost 4 bases, J lost 14 bases, and 10 bases stayed unmatched. CDR1 and CDR2 from the germline V gene are LGHDT and YNNKEL (reference sequence). The CDR3 covers 14 residues. The CDR3 is CASSLGLAGPAGYF. In nucleotides, the CDR3 is TGTGCCAGCAGCCTGGGACTAGCGGGCCCCGCGGGGTATTTT.